This T cell receptor beta chain is from a study of cytomegalovirus exposure and HLA in healthy donors. Of note for this clone: The antigen remains unidentified.

It was with 60 Vbeta and 13 Jbeta primers that the PCR ran. Some clones are missing from TCRdb's copy, which holds only in-frame ones; the method was immunoSEQ multiplex PCR. The sample has 200,000 to 250,000 clones, roughly four fifths seen once; the top ten hold 0.55% to 0.7%. CDR3 size: 13 residues. Germline-derived CDR1 and CDR2 are SGHDT and YYEEEE. Trimming cost V 2 bases and J 1 base, with 6 bases left between them. Study-wide findings and caveats: In a later analysis, productive TCRs from donors in an Asian-associated ancestry cluster reportedly carried fewer N-insertions than the cohort mean. HLA restriction was apparent for most CMV-associated TCR beta chains in a later analysis. Three chains linked to CMV were shown in vitro to be specific for CMV antigens. Researchers counted 164 TCR beta chains as cytomegalovirus-associated.

The sample consisted of PBMCs. The receptor was isolated from a woman aged 40 to 50 in good health and CMV-seronegative. This rearrangement joins TRBV5-6 to TRBJ1-1; D is unclear. The CDR3 protein is CASSFNTNTEAFF. As DNA, the CDR3 is TGTGCCAGCAGCTTTAACACGAACACTGAAGCTTTCTTT.